This TCR beta chain was retrieved from a study of blood T cell repertoires in COVID-19. For the study at large: Sources were T cells, B-cell-depleted T cells, or PBMCs; the material itself was cDNA or gDNA.

Patients at the Seattle site were enrolled during active infection and followed longitudinally. The CDR3 has 15 amino acids. The germline CDR1 and CDR2 sequences are MNHEY and SMNVEV (reference sequence). The V and J ends lost 4 bases and 3 bases respectively, with 15 bases between them. Some clones are missing from TCRdb's copy, which holds only in-frame ones; the method was immunoSEQ multiplex PCR. The data contain 250,000 to 300,000 clones, roughly nine tenths of them seen just once; the ten biggest clones take up over 2%. The chain has TRBV27 and TRBJ1-1; the D gene is possibly TRBD1 (5 bases). This sequence was found in a woman in her 30s with COVID-19, enrolled during active disease. The material sequenced was peripheral blood. The chain's CDR3 is CASSSRALADTEAFF. The CDR3 nucleotides read TGTGCCAGCAGTTCCAGGGCCCTGGCGGACACTGAAGCTTTCTTT.